Shown below are 7 T cell receptor beta chains from a single sample sequenced in a study of OX40 agonist ivuxolimab in advanced cancers. Data came from immunoSEQ multiplex PCR; TCRdb stores just in-frame clones and leaves some out. The table has some 72,000 clones, about 84% seen once. Sequencing used CD4+ or CD8+ T cells sorted from blood, obtained in a trial of the OX40 agonist ivuxolimab. The receptor source for this set is an adult with an advanced solid tumor such as melanoma, head and neck, liver or kidney cancer.

This chain joins TRBV27 and TRBJ1-2; D gene ambiguous. There are 13 residues in the CDR3. Germline-derived CDR1 and CDR2 are MNHEY and SMNVEV (reference sequence). Trimming removed 3 bases from V and 8 bases from J, with 13 bases in between. CDR3 DNA sequence: TGTGCCAGCAGTTTCGGGCGGTCGATAGGCTACACCTTC. This encodes CASSFGRSIGYTF.

This chain joins TRBV7-7 and TRBJ2-3; TRBD1 matches at 7 bases. Germline V gives CDR1 SSHAT, CDR2 FNYEAQ (reference sequence). The CDR3 is made up of 15 amino acids. V was pared by 1 base and J by 3 bases, with 4 bases of the junction left unmatched. The CDR3 spells CASSLGTGQTDTQYF. Written as DNA, the CDR3 is TGTGCCAGCAGCTTAGGGACAGGCCAGACAGATACGCAGTATTTT. Full variable domain (outside the CDR3, taken from reference TRBV7-7 and TRBJ2-3): GAGVSQSPRYKVTKRGQDVTLRCDPISSHATLYWYQQALGQGPEFLTYFNYEAQPDKSGLPSDRFSAERPEGSISTLTIQRTEQRDSAMYRCASSLGTGQTDTQYFGPGTRLTVL.

J is TRBJ2-7 and V is TRBV14; perhaps TRBD2 as D (6 bases). The V gene lost 4 bases and the J gene lost 6 bases, with 19 bases spanning the gap. Per the germline V gene, CDR1 is SGHDN and CDR2 is FVKESK. The CDR3 extends over 15 amino acids. The CDR3 reads CASSPRDSVLSEQYF. The CDR3 nucleotides read TGTGCCAGCAGCCCCCGGGACTCAGTCCTCTCCGAGCAGTACTTC.

The chain is built from TRBV27 and TRBJ1-5; possibly TRBD1 for D (5 bases). Trimming removed 6 bases from V and 0 bases from J, with 9 bases in between. This CDR3 spans 14 amino acids. Germline CDR1 is MNHEY and CDR2 is SMNVEV (reference sequence). For the CDR3, the DNA is TGTGCCAGCAGCTCTCAGGGTAGCAATCAGCCCCAGCATTTT. This gives the protein CASSSQGSNQPQHF.

The chain employs TRBV5-6 and TRBJ1-6; TRBD1 matches 9 bases. The J segment lost 8 bases and the V segment lost 4 bases, leaving 7 bases of the junction unmatched. Germline CDR1 SGHDT, CDR2 YYEEEE. This CDR3 is 15 amino acids long. CDR3 bases: TGTGCCAGCAGCAGGGACAGGGTAGGGTATTCACCCCTCCACTTT. It encodes CASSRDRVGYSPLHF.

The rearrangement joins TRBV5-1 to TRBJ1-3; the D is unclear. This CDR3 has 14 residues. Germline V gene sequence: CDR1 SGHRS, CDR2 YFSETQ. V lost 4 bases to trimming and J lost 2 bases, with 10 bases between them. CDR3: CASSPDGPGNTIYF. The CDR3 DNA reads TGCGCCAGCAGCCCTGACGGGCCTGGAAACACCATATATTTT.

J is TRBJ2-7 and V is TRBV7-3; 9 nucleotides line up with TRBD1. V lost 5 bases and J lost 1; bases outside the gene matches: 6. The CDR3 extends over 15 amino acids. Germline V lookup: CDR1 SGHTA, CDR2 FQGTGA. DNA of the CDR3: TGTGCCAGCAGCCCGGGGACAGGGCCTTCCTACGAGCAGTACTTC. This codes for CASSPGTGPSYEQYF. Filled out from reference TRBV7-3 and TRBJ2-7, the complete variable domain reads GAGVSQTPSNKVTEKGKYVELRCDPISGHTALYWYRQSLGQGPEFLIYFQGTGAADDSGLPNDRFFAVRPEGSVSTLKIQRTERGDSAVYLCASSPGTGPSYEQYFGPGTRLTVT.